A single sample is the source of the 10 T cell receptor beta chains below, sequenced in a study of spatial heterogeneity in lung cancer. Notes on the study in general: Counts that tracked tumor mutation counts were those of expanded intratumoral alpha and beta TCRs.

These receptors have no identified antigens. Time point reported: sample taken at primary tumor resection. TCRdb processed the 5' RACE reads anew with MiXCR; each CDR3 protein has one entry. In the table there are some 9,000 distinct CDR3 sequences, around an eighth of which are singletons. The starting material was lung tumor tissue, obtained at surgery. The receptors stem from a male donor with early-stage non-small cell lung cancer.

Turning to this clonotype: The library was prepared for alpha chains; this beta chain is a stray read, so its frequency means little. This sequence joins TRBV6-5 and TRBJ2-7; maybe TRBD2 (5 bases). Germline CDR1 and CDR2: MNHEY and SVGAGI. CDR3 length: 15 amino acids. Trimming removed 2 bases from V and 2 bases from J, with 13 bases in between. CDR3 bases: TGTGCCAGCAGTTACGCCGACTACGGCGCCTACGAGCAGTACTTC. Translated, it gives CASSYADYGAYEQYF.

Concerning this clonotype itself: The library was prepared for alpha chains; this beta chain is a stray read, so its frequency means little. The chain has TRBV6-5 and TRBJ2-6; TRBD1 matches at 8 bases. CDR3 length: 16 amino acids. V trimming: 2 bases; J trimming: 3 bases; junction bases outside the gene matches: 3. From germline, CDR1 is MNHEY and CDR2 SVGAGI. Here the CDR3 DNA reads TGTGCCAGCAGTTACGACAGGGGCTATGGGGCCAACGTCCTGACTTTC. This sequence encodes CASSYDRGYGANVLTF.

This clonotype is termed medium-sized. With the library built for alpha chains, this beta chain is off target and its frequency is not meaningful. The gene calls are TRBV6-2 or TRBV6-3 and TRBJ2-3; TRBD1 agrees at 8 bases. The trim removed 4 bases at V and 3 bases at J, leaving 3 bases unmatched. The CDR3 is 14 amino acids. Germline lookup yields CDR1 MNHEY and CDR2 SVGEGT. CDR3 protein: CASSFGTGTDTQYF. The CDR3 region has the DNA TGTGCCAGCAGTTTCGGGACAGGAACAGATACGCAGTATTTT.

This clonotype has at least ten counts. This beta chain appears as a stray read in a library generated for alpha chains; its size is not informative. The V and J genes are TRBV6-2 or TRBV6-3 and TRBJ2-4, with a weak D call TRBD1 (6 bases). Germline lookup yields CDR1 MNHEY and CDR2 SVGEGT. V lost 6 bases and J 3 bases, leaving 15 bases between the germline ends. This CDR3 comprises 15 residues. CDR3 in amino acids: CASRVEEQGKNIQYF. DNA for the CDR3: TGTGCCAGCAGGGTAGAAGAACAGGGCAAAAACATTCAGTACTTC.

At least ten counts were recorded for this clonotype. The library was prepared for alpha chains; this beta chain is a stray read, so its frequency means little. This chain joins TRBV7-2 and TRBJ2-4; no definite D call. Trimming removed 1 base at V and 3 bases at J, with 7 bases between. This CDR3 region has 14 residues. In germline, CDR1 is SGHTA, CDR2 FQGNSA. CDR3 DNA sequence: TGTGCCAGCAGCTTAGGTCTATACAAAAACATTCAGTACTTC. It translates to CASSLGLYKNIQYF.

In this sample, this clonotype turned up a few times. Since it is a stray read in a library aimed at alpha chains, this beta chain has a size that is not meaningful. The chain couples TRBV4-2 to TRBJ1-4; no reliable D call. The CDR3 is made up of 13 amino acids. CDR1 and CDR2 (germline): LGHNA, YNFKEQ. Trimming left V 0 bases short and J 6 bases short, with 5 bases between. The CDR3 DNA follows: TGTGCCAGCAGCCAAGAGTATCATGAAAAACTGTTTTTT. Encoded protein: CASSQEYHEKLFF.

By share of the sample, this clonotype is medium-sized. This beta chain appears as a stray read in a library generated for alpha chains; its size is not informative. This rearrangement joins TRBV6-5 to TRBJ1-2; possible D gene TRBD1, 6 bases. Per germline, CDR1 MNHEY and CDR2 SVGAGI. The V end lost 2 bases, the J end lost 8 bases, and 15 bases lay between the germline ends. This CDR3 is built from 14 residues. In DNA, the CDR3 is TGTGCCAGCAGTTACAATTCAGTCGGACAGGGCTACACCTTC. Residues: CASSYNSVGQGYTF.

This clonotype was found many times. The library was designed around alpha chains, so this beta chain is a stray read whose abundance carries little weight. The CDR3 DNA sequence: TGTGCCAGCAGCTTAGAGGCCGGGGACAGGGGCTACGAGCAGTACTTC. Translation gives CASSLEAGDRGYEQYF. The J gene is TRBJ2-7, the V gene TRBV7-8, with 10 bases fitting TRBD1. This CDR3 contains 16 residues. Germline values: CDR1 SGHVS, CDR2 FQNEAQ. V lost 1 base to trimming and J lost 3 bases; unmatched junction nucleotides: 6.

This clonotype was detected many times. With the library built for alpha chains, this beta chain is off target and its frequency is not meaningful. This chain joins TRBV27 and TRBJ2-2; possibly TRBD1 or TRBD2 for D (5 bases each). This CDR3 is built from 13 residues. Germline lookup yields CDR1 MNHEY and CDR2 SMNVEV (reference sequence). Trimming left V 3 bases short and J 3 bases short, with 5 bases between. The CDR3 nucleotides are TGTGCCAGCAGTTTGGGGGACACCGGGGAGCTGTTTTTT. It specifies CASSLGDTGELFF.

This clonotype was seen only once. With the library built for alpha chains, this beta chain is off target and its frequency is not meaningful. The CDR3 DNA reads TGTGCCAGCAGCTTGAGCGGGGAACCCTCATATGGCTACACCTTC. This translates into CASSLSGEPSYGYTF. The chain uses TRBV7-2 and TRBJ1-2; D not certain. Germline V lookup: CDR1 SGHTA, CDR2 FQGNSA. The germline V and J ends were trimmed by 3 bases and 5 bases, with 16 bases remaining between them. The CDR3 length is 15 residues. The complete variable domain, with remaining parts taken from reference TRBV7-2 and TRBJ1-2, reads GAGVSQSPSNKVTEKGKDVELRCDPISGHTALYWYRQSLGQGLEFLIYFQGNSAPDKSGLPSDRFSAERTGGSVSTLTIQRTQQEDSAVYLCASSLSGEPSYGYTFGSGTRLTVV.